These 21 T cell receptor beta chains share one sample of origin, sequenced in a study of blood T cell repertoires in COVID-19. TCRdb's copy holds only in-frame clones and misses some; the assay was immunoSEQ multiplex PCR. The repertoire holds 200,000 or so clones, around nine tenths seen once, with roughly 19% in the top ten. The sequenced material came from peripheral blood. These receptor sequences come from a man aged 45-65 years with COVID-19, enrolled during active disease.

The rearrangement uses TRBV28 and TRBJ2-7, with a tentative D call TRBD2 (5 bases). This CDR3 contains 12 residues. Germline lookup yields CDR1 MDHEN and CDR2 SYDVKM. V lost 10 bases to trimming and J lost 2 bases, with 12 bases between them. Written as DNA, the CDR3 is TGTGCCACCCTGGACGGGACCTACGAGCAGTACTTC. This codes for CATLDGTYEQYF.

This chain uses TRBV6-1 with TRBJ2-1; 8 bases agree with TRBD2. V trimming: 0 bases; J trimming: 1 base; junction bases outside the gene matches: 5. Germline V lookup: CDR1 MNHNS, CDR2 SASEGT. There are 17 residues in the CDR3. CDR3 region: CASSEAPAGVSYNEQFF. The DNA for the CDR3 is TGTGCCAGCAGTGAAGCGCCAGCGGGAGTATCCTACAATGAGCAGTTCTTC.

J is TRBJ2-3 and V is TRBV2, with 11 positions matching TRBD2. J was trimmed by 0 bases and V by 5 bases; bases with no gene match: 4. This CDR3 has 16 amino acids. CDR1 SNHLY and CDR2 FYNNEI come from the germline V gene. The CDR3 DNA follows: TGTGCCAGCAGTCCGACTAGCGGGGCTAGCACAGATACGCAGTATTTT. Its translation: CASSPTSGASTDTQYF.

Here the CDR3 reads CASSFDRDSLVETQYF. CDR3 DNA sequence: TGTGCCAGCAGCTTCGATCGGGACAGCTTGGTTGAGACCCAGTACTTC. This chain joins TRBV7-2 and TRBJ2-5, with 7 bases aligning to TRBD1. CDR1 is SGHTA and CDR2 is FQGNSA in the germline V gene. This CDR3 has 16 amino acids. Trimming took 3 bases from V and 5 from J; bases not matched to a gene: 12.

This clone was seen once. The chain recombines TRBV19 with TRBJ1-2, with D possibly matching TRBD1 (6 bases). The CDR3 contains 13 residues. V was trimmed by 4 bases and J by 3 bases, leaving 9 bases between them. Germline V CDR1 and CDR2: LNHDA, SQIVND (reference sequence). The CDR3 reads CASSNRVDYGYTF. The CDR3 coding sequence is TGTGCCAGTAGTAACAGGGTTGACTATGGCTACACCTTC.

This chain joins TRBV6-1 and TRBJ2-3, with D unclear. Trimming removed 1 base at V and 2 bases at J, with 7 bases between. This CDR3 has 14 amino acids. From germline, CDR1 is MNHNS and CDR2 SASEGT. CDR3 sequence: CASSEDSHTDTQYF. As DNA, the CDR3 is TGTGCCAGCAGTGAAGACAGTCACACAGATACGCAGTATTTT.

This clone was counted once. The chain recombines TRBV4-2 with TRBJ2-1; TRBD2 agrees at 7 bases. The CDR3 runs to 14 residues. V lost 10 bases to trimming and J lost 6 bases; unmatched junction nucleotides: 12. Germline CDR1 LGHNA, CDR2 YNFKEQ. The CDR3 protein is CATKGSGALNEQFF. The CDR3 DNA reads TGTGCCACGAAGGGGAGCGGGGCCCTCAATGAGCAGTTCTTC.

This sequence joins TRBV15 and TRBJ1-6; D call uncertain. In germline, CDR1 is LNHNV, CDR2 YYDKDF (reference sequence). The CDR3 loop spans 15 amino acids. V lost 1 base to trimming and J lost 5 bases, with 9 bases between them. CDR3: CATSRGGGNNSPLHF. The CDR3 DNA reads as TGTGCCACCAGCAGAGGAGGCGGAAATAATTCACCCCTCCACTTT.

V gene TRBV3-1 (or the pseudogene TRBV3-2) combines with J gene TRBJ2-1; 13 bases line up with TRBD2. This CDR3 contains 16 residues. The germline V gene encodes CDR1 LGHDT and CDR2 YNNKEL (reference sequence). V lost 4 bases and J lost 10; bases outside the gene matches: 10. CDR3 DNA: TGTGCCAGCAGCCCACCGGGACTAGCGGGGTCTGTCGAGCAGTTCTTC. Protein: CASSPPGLAGSVEQFF.

CDR3 DNA: TGTGCCAGCAGCGTCCGTATAGCCGCAACTAATGAAAAACTGTTTTTT. Translated: CASSVRIAATNEKLFF. The chain combines TRBV9 with TRBJ1-4; D remains ambiguous. Looked up from germline, CDR1 is SGDLS and CDR2 is YYNGEE. Trimming took off 2 bases at V and 0 bases at J, with 11 bases between the two ends. The CDR3 loop spans 16 amino acids.

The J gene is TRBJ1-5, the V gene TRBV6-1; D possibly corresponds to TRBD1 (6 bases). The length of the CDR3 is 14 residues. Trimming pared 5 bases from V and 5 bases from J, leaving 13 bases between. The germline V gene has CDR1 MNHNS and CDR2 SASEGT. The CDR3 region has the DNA TGTGCCAGCAGTTCACAGGGATCGGATCAGCCCCAGCATTTT. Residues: CASSSQGSDQPQHF.

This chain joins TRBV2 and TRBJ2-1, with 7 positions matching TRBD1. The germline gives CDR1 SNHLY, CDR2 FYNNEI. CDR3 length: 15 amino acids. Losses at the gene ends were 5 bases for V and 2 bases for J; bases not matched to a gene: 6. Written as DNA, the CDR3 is TGTGCCAGCAGTCTTACAGGGGAGCCCTACAATGAGCAGTTCTTC. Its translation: CASSLTGEPYNEQFF.

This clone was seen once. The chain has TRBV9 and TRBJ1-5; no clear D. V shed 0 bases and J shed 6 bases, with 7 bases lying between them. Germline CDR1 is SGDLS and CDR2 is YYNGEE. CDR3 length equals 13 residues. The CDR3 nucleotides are TGTGCCAGCAGCGTAGGAAGCTTTCAGCCCCAGCATTTT. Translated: CASSVGSFQPQHF.

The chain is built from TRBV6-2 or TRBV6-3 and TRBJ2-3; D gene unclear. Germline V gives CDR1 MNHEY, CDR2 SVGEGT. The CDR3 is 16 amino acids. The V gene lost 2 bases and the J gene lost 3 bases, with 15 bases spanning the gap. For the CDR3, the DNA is TGTGCCAGCAGTTACCTCCCTTGGAGTTCGACAGATACGCAGTATTTT. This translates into CASSYLPWSSTDTQYF.

CDR3 protein: CASSHGLEGSSGANVLTF. CDR3 in DNA: TGTGCCAGCAGTCATGGACTAGAGGGTAGCTCTGGGGCCAACGTCCTGACTTTC. The chain carries TRBV6-6 and TRBJ2-6, with 7 bases aligning to TRBD2. With 5 bases clipped from V and 0 bases from J, the junction kept 10 bases outside the gene matches. Looked up from germline, CDR1 is MNHNY and CDR2 is SVGAGI (reference sequence). The CDR3 covers 18 residues.

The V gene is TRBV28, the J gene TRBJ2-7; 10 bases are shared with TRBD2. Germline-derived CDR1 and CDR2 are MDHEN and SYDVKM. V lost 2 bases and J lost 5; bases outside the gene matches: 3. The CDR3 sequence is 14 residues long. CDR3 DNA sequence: TGTGCCAGCAGTTTAGGGCTAGCGGGGGACGAGCAGTACTTC. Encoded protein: CASSLGLAGDEQYF.

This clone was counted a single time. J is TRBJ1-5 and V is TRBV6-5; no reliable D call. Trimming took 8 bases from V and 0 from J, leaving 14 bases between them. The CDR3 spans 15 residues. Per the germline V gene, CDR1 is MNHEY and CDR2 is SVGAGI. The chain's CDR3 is CASQKRRYSNQPQHF. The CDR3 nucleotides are TGTGCCAGCCAGAAACGCCGATATAGCAATCAGCCCCAGCATTTT.

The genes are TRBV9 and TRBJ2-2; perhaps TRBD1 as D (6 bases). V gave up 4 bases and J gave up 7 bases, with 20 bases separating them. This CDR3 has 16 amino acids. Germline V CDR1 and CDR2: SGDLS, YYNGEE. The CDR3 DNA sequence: TGTGCCAGCAGCTCGATCCTAGGGGGTGGCGGCGGGGAGCTGTTTTTT. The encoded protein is CASSSILGGGGGELFF. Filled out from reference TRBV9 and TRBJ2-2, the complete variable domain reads DSGVTQTPKHLITATGQRVTLRCSPRSGDLSVYWYQQSLDQGLQFLIQYYNGEERAKGNILERFSAQQFPDLHSELNLSSLELGDSALYFCASSSILGGGGGELFFGEGSRLTVL.

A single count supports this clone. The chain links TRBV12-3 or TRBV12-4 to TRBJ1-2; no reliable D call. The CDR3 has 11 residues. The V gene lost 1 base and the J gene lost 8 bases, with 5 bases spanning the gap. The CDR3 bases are TGTGCCAGCAGTTTAGGGGAGGGCTACACCTTC. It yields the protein CASSLGEGYTF.

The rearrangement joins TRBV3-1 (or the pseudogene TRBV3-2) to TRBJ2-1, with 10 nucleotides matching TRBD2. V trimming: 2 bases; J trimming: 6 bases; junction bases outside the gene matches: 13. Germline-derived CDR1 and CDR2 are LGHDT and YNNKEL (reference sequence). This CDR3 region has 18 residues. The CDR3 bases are TGTGCCAGCAGCCAAACCGGGACTAGCGTCCGAAACCTCAATGAGCAGTTCTTC. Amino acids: CASSQTGTSVRNLNEQFF.

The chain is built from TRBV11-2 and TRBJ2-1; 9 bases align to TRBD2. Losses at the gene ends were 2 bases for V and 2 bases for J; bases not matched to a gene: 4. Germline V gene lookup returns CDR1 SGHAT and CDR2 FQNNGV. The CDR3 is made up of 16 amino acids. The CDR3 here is CASSLRGRAAYNEQFF. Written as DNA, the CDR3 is TGTGCCAGCAGCTTACGCGGGAGGGCCGCCTACAATGAGCAGTTCTTC.